These T cell receptor beta chains were read from a single sample in a study of PD-1 blockade in classical Hodgkin lymphoma. TCRdb's copy holds only in-frame clones and misses some; the assay was immunoSEQ multiplex PCR. The repertoire holds 14,000 to 15,000 clones, with around 83% as singletons. This specimen consisted of peripheral blood mononuclear cells (PBMCs), obtained before the second cycle of nivolumab. All receptors derive from a human donor with classical Hodgkin lymphoma. CDR3s include the opening cysteine and the closing phenylalanine or tryptophan. Each record gives: J gene, V gene, D gene, clone size, CDR3 DNA, CDR3 protein. D genes are given only for firm matches. Clone size is shown for a subset of rows, as once, few, many or a class of expanded clone.

J gene: TRBJ2-3; V gene: TRBV27; D gene: TRBD2; clone size: .; CDR3 DNA: TGTGCCAGCAGAAAGCGGGGGAGCACAGATACGCAGTATTTT; CDR3 protein: CASRKRGSTDTQYF
J gene: TRBJ2-1; V gene: TRBV19; D gene: TRBD1; clone size: once; CDR3 DNA: TGTGCCAGTAGTATCACAGGGGGCTCCTACAATGAGCAGTTCTTC; CDR3 protein: CASSITGGSYNEQFF
J gene: TRBJ1-1; V gene: TRBV7-8; D gene: .; clone size: .; CDR3 DNA: TGTGCCAGCAGCATCTACAGGAGCCAAGCTTTCTTT; CDR3 protein: CASSIYRSQAFF
J gene: TRBJ2-7; V gene: TRBV7-6; D gene: .; clone size: medium-sized; CDR3 DNA: TGTGCCAGCAGCTTAGAGCAGGAGGGGAGCTCCTACGAGCAGTACTTC; CDR3 protein: CASSLEQEGSSYEQYF
J gene: TRBJ2-5; V gene: TRBV5-4; D gene: .; clone size: .; CDR3 DNA: TGTGCCAGCTCCCTAGACCCCTCCCGTACGGAGACCCAGTACTTC; CDR3 protein: CASSLDPSRTETQYF
J gene: TRBJ2-1; V gene: TRBV7-3; D gene: TRBD1; clone size: once; CDR3 DNA: TGTGCCAGCAGCTTAACAGGGGGCGGGAATGAGCAGTTCTTC; CDR3 protein: CASSLTGGGNEQFF
J gene: TRBJ1-2; V gene: TRBV2; D gene: .; clone size: few; CDR3 DNA: TGTGCCAGCAGTACAGGAGACTATGGCTACACCTTC; CDR3 protein: CASSTGDYGYTF
J gene: TRBJ2-3; V gene: TRBV6-5; D gene: .; clone size: .; CDR3 DNA: TGTGCCAGCAGTTATGCTTTGGGGGTCGGCACAGATACGCAGTATTTT; CDR3 protein: CASSYALGVGTDTQYF
J gene: TRBJ2-1; V gene: TRBV28; D gene: .; clone size: .; CDR3 DNA: TGTGCCAGCAGCGGGGCGGGGCCCCAGTTCTTC; CDR3 protein: CASSGAGPQFF
J gene: TRBJ2-7; V gene: TRBV4-2; D gene: .; clone size: .; CDR3 DNA: TGTGCCAGCAGCCAAGATCCTAGGGGGTCCTACGAGCAGTACTTC; CDR3 protein: CASSQDPRGSYEQYF